These 22 T cell receptor beta chains were all obtained from the same sample, sequenced in a study of CD8+CD57+ T cells in acquired aplastic anemia. Patients picked for sequencing had shown CD8+CD57+ cell expansion detected by flow cytometry. Genomic DNA served as template for TCR beta VDJ and CDR3 profiling. From the reads, TCRdb called clonotypes with MiXCR, one entry per CDR3 protein. The sample shows around 430,000 distinct CDR3 sequences, roughly a third of them seen only once. Source material: sorted CD4+, CD8+, or CD8+CD57+ T cells (not recorded which) from PBMCs. The origin of the receptors is a human donor with aplastic anemia.

Worth noting for this clonotype: A much larger clonotype is one base distant, so this may be a read error. The CDR3 DNA sequence: TGTGCCAGCAGGAGACAGGGTCGCACCGGGGAGCTGCTTTTT. Its translation is CASRRQGRTGELLF. This rearrangement joins TRBV2 to TRBJ2-2, with TRBD1 identical over 7 bases. This CDR3 spans 14 amino acids. The germline V gene has CDR1 SNHLY and CDR2 FYNNEI. Complete variable domain (other parts from reference TRBV2 and TRBJ2-2): EPEVTQTPSHQVTQMGQEVILRCVPISNHLYFYWYRQILGQKVEFLVSFYNNEISEKSEIFDDQFSVERPDGSNFTLKIRSTKLEDSAMYFCASRRQGRTGELLFGEGSRLTVL.

V usage is TRBV19 and J usage is TRBJ1-2, with unresolved D. The V gene lost 2 bases and the J gene lost 9 bases, with 10 bases spanning the gap. The CDR3 runs 12 residues. Germline loops: CDR1 LNHDA, CDR2 SQIVND (reference sequence). Here the CDR3 reads CASSIRNGRYTF. The CDR3, as DNA: TGTGCCAGTAGTATACGTAATGGACGCTACACCTTC. Together with reference TRBV19 and TRBJ1-2, the CDR3 gives the full variable domain: DGGITQSPKYLFRKEGQNVTLSCEQNLNHDAMYWYRQDPGQGLRLIYYSQIVNDFQKGDIAEGYSVSREKKESFPLTVTSAQKNPTAFYLCASSIRNGRYTFGSGTRLTVV.

The chain uses TRBV19 and TRBJ2-7; 10 bases match TRBD2. The ends lost 5 bases at V and 3 bases at J; junction bases unmatched: 13. Germline CDR1 and CDR2: LNHDA and SQIVND (reference sequence). CDR3 size: 17 residues. Here the CDR3 DNA reads TGTGCCAGTAGTCCAGGACAAGCGGGAGGGCCGGGCTACGAGCAGTACTTC. Translating it yields CASSPGQAGGPGYEQYF.

The chain recombines TRBV20-1 with TRBJ1-5; the D gene is possibly TRBD1 (6 bases). The V end lost 6 bases, the J end lost 1 base, and 19 bases lay between the germline ends. This CDR3 spans 16 amino acids. Germline V gives CDR1 DFQATT, CDR2 SNEGSKA (reference sequence). The CDR3 nucleotides read TGCAGTGCCCAACAGGGACCGTCGTCGAGCAATCAGCCCCAGCATTTT. Encoded protein: CSAQQGPSSSNQPQHF.

The table lists this clonotype with many counts. This chain connects TRBV19 to TRBJ1-5; a weak D match, TRBD1 (5 bases). CDR3 size: 15 residues. The V and J ends lost 7 bases and 1 base respectively, with 14 bases between them. Germline V gene data show CDR1 as LNHDA and CDR2 as SQIVND (reference sequence). CDR3 amino acids: CASMAGSRSNQPQHF. In DNA, the CDR3 is TGTGCCAGTATGGCAGGGAGCAGGAGCAATCAGCCCCAGCATTTT.

The V and J genes are TRBV2 and TRBJ1-2; TRBD1 is a possible D gene (6 bases). Germline V gives CDR1 SNHLY, CDR2 FYNNEI. Trimming stripped 1 base from V and 3 bases from J, with 15 bases between. CDR3 length equals 16 residues. For the CDR3, the DNA is TGTGCCAGCAGTGAAGTCAGGGGCCGCCTTTACTATGGCTACACCTTC. This sequence encodes CASSEVRGRLYYGYTF.

The V call is TRBV11-2, the J call TRBJ2-3; unclear D gene. Looked up from germline, CDR1 is SGHAT and CDR2 is FQNNGV. This CDR3 has 15 amino acids. Trimming pared 11 bases from V and 2 bases from J, leaving 20 bases between. CDR3 region: CAGTRRSTHTDTQYF. CDR3 DNA: TGTGCCGGCACCCGACGGTCCACACACACAGATACGCAGTATTTT.

This clonotype was observed many times. The chain has TRBV15 and TRBJ1-1; D uncertain. Germline V lookup: CDR1 LNHNV, CDR2 YYDKDF (reference sequence). V was pared by 3 bases and J by 0 bases, with 11 bases between. The CDR3 is made up of 15 amino acids. The CDR3 DNA reads TGTGCCACCAGCAGTGGCCATACAGTGAACACTGAAGCTTTCTTT. This sequence encodes CATSSGHTVNTEAFF.

This clonotype came up a few times. Being one base from a much bigger clone, this may be a read error. V usage is TRBV14 and J usage is TRBJ1-6, with unresolved D. The CDR3 contains 13 residues. The germline V gene encodes CDR1 SGHDN and CDR2 FVKESK. The CDR3 loop reads CASSTVDNSPPHF. DNA of the CDR3: TGTGCCAGCAGCACCGTAGATAATTCACCCCCCCACTTT.

This clonotype has at least ten counts. The chain is built from TRBV14 and TRBJ2-1; D gene uncertain. The CDR3 has 13 residues. Germline-derived CDR1 and CDR2 are SGHDN and FVKESK. V was shortened by 1 base and J by 8 bases, with 9 bases between the two germline ends. The CDR3: CASSQVMRYEQFF. The CDR3 DNA is TGTGCCAGCAGCCAAGTTATGCGCTATGAGCAGTTCTTC.

This clonotype occurred many times. The chain's CDR3 is CASSLVGGGPVEQYF. The CDR3 region has the DNA TGTGCCAGCAGCTTAGTCGGCGGGGGACCTGTCGAGCAGTACTTC. V gene TRBV7-6 combines with J gene TRBJ2-7; 7 bases line up with TRBD2. Germline CDR1 and CDR2: SGHVS and FNYEAQ. This CDR3 contains 15 residues. Trimming cost V 1 base and J 6 bases; bases outside gene matches: 9.

This clonotype has at least ten counts. The V gene is TRBV5-1, the J gene TRBJ2-7; D is uncertain. The germline V gene encodes CDR1 SGHRS and CDR2 YFSETQ. Trimming removed 0 bases at V and 7 bases at J, with 11 bases between. The CDR3 contains 13 residues. The DNA for the CDR3 is TGCGCCAGCAGCTTGGTGGAAAGGTGGGAGCAGTACTTC. This codes for CASSLVERWEQYF.

This clonotype appeared many times. V gene TRBV29-1 combines with J gene TRBJ2-2; perhaps TRBD2 as D (5 bases). CDR1 is SQVTM and CDR2 is ANQGSEA in the germline V gene. Trimming pared 6 bases from V and 7 bases from J, leaving 12 bases between. The length of the CDR3 is 12 residues. The CDR3 is CSVPGLDGELFF. The CDR3 DNA reads as TGCAGCGTACCCGGACTCGACGGGGAGCTGTTTTTT.

This clonotype was observed many times. The chain recombines TRBV24-1 with TRBJ2-2; D is unclear. The CDR3 covers 12 residues. Trimming took 3 bases from V and 8 from J, leaving 6 bases between them. CDR1 is KGHDR and CDR2 is SFDVKD in the germline V gene. CDR3 residues: CATSDPLGELFF. DNA for the CDR3: TGTGCCACCAGTGATCCCCTAGGGGAGCTGTTTTTT.

In this sample, this clonotype turned up many times. The genes are TRBV7-9 and TRBJ1-2, with no clear D. CDR3 length: 14 amino acids. Trimming removed 2 bases at V and 3 bases at J, with 10 bases between. Germline values: CDR1 SEHNR, CDR2 FQNEAQ (reference sequence). CDR3 protein: CASSLTPPDYGYTF. CDR3 sequence (DNA): TGTGCCAGCAGCTTAACCCCGCCGGACTATGGCTACACCTTC.

The chain links TRBV15 to TRBJ2-7, with 8 positions matching TRBD1. CDR1 LNHNV and CDR2 YYDKDF come from the germline V gene (reference sequence). The V gene end was trimmed by 3 bases and the J gene end by 6 bases; junction bases not matched to a gene: 7. The CDR3 has 14 residues. The DNA for the CDR3 is TGTGCCACCAGCAGCCTGGACAGGGAGCTCGAGCAGTACTTC. As protein: CATSSLDRELEQYF.

The V call is TRBV7-2, the J call TRBJ1-6, with 11 bases identical to TRBD1. Germline CDR1 reads SGHTA; CDR2 reads FQGNSA. The CDR3 is 18 amino acids. V shed 1 base, J shed 7 bases, and the junction held 9 bases outside the gene matches. CDR3 bases: TGTGCCAGCAGCTTAGGTCCCGGACAGGGGGCGCGAAATTCACCCCTCCACTTT. Protein product: CASSLGPGQGARNSPLHF.

The table lists this clonotype with many counts. The chain has TRBV7-6 and TRBJ2-7, with D perhaps matching TRBD1 (5 bases). The CDR3 is made up of 15 amino acids. Germline-derived CDR1 and CDR2 are SGHVS and FNYEAQ. The V and J ends lost 6 bases and 4 bases respectively, with 19 bases between them. The CDR3 loop reads CASSLGLPGRYEQYF. In DNA, the CDR3 is TGTGCCAGCAGTTTGGGTTTACCAGGGCGTTACGAGCAGTACTTC. Variable domain in full (rest from reference TRBV7-6 and TRBJ2-7): GAGVSQSPRYKVTKRGQDVALRCDPISGHVSLYWYRQALGQGPEFLTYFNYEAQQDKSGLPNDRFSAERPEGSISTLTIQRTEQRDSAMYRCASSLGLPGRYEQYFGPGTRLTVT.

This clonotype was picked up a small number of times. The chain joins TRBV6-1 to TRBJ1-6; D not certain. The CDR3 is 15 amino acids. V was clipped by 0 bases and J by 3 bases, with 6 bases between them. Germline CDR1 reads MNHNS; CDR2 reads SASEGT. CDR3 sequence reads: CASSEAEFYNSPLHF. Here the CDR3 DNA reads TGTGCCAGCAGTGAAGCGGAGTTCTATAATTCACCCCTCCACTTT.

This clonotype was found a few times. The J gene is TRBJ1-3, the V gene TRBV14; TRBD1 might be the D (5 bases). CDR3 length equals 14 residues. With 1 base removed from V and 7 bases from J, the gap between germline ends came to 11 bases. Looked up from germline, CDR1 is SGHDN and CDR2 is FVKESK. The CDR3 DNA follows: TGTGCCAGCAGCCAAGTAGGGACCGGTAACACCATATATTTT. Protein sequence: CASSQVGTGNTIYF.

There are many counts of this clonotype. The CDR3 DNA follows: TGCACCGTAGGGGGACATAGCAATCAGCCCCAGCATTTT. Amino acids: CTVGGHSNQPQHF. This rearrangement joins TRBV20-1 to TRBJ1-5; TRBD1 might be the D (6 bases). CDR3 length: 13 residues. Germline V gives CDR1 DFQATT, CDR2 SNEGSKA (reference sequence).

The DNA for the CDR3 is TGTGCCAGCAGTTATGCTCGATGGGACAGAAATTCACCCCTCCACTTT. It is translated as CASSYARWDRNSPLHF. This chain joins TRBV6-5 and TRBJ1-6, with TRBD1 matching 7 bases. The V gene's germline CDR1 is MNHEY and CDR2 SVGAGI. The CDR3 totals 16 residues. V was pared by 3 bases and J by 7 bases, with 9 bases of the junction left unmatched.